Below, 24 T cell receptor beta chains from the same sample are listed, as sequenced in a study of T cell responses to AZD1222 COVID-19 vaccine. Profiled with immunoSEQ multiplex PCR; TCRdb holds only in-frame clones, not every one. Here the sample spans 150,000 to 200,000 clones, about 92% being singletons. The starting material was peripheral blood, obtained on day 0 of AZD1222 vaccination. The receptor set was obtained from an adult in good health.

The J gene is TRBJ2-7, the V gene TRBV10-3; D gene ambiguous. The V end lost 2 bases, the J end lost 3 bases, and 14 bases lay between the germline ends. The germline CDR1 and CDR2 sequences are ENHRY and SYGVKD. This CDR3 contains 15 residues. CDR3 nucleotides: TGTGCCATCAGTGAGGCTCCAGGCTCTCACTACGAGCAGTACTTC. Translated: CAISEAPGSHYEQYF.

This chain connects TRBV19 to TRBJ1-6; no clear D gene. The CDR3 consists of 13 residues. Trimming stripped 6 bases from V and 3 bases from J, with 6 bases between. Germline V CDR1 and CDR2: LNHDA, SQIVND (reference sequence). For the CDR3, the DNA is TGTGCCAGTAGGCAGAACTATAATTCACCCCTCCACTTT. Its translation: CASRQNYNSPLHF.

CDR3 protein: CSASGWQGFGSPLHF. The CDR3 nucleotides are TGCAGTGCTAGTGGGTGGCAGGGGTTTGGCTCACCCCTCCACTTT. The chain employs TRBV20-1 and TRBJ1-6, with D perhaps matching TRBD1 (6 bases). In germline, CDR1 is DFQATT, CDR2 SNEGSKA (reference sequence). V lost 3 bases to trimming and J lost 10 bases, with 19 bases between them. The CDR3 is 15 amino acids.

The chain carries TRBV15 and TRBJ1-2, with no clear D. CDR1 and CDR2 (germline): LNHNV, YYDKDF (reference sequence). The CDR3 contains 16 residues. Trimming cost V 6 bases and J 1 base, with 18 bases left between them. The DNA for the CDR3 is TGTGCCACCAGTCGGGGTGGCAGCCCTCTTAACTATGGCTACACCTTC. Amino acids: CATSRGGSPLNYGYTF.

CDR3 loop: CASYGDLAGPGFF. CDR3 bases: TGTGCCAGCTATGGGGACCTCGCGGGCCCAGGGTTCTTC. The V and J genes are TRBV25-1 and TRBJ2-1; possibly TRBD1 or TRBD2 for D (5 bases each). The ends were cut back, 8 bases at V and 15 bases at J, with 23 bases in the middle. CDR1 and CDR2 from the germline V gene are MGHDK and SYGVNS. This CDR3 comprises 13 residues.

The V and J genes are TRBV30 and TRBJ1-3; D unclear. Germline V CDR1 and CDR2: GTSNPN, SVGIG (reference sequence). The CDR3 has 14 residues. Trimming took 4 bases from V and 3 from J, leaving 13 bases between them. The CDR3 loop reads CAWTTSAHGNTIYF. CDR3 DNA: TGTGCCTGGACGACCTCCGCTCATGGAAACACCATATATTTT.

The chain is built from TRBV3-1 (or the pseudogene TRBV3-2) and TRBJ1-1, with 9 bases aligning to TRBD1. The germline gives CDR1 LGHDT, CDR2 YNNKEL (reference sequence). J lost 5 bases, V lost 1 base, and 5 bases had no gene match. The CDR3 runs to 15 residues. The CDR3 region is CASSQATTGGTEAFF. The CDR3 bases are TGTGCCAGCAGCCAAGCGACGACAGGGGGGACTGAAGCTTTCTTT.

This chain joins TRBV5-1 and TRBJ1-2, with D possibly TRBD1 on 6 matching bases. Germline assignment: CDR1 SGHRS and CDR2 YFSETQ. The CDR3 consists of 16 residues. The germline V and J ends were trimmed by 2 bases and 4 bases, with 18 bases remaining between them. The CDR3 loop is CASSFGGSYGTYGYTF. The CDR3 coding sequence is TGCGCCAGCAGCTTTGGGGGCTCATATGGAACCTATGGCTACACCTTC.

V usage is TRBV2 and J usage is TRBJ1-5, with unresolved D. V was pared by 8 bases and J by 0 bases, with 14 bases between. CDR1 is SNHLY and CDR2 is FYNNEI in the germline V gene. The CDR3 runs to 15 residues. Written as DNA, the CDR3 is TGTGCCAGCGGTACAAGTTCCTATAGCAATCAGCCCCAGCATTTT. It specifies CASGTSSYSNQPQHF.

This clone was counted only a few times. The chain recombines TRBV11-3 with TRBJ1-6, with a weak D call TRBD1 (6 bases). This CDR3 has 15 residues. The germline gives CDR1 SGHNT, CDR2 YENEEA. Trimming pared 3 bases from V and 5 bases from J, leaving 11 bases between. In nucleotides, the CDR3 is TGTGCCAGCAGCTTGGGACACATTAATAATTCACCCCTCCACTTT. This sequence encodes CASSLGHINNSPLHF. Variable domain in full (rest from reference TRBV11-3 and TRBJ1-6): EAGVVQSPRYKIIEKKQPVAFWCNPISGHNTLYWYLQNLGQGPELLIRYENEEAVDDSQLPKDRFSAERLKGVDSTLKIQPAELGDSAVYLCASSLGHINNSPLHFGNGTRLTVT.

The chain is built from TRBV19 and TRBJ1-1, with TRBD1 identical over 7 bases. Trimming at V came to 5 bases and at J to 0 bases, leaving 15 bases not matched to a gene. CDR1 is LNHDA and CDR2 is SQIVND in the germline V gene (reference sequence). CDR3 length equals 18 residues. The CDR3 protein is CASSPDAGGADMNTEAFF. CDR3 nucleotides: TGTGCCAGTAGTCCAGACGCAGGGGGGGCAGACATGAACACTGAAGCTTTCTTT.

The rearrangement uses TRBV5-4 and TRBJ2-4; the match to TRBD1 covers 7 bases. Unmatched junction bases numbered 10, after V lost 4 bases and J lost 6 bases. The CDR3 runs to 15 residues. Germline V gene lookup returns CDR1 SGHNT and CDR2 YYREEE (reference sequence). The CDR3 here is CASSDTGVLGNIQYF. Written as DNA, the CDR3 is TGTGCCAGCAGCGATACAGGGGTGTTGGGAAACATTCAGTACTTC.

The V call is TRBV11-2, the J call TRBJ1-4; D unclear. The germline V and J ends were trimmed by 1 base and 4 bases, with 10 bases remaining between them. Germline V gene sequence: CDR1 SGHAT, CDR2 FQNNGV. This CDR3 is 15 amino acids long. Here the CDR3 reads CASSLVPELNEKLFF. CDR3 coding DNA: TGTGCCAGCAGCTTAGTCCCAGAGCTTAATGAAAAACTGTTTTTT.

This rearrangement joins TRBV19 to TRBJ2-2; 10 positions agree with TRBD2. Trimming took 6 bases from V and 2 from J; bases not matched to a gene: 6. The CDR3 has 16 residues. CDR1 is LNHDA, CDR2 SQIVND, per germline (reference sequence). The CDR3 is CASRDSGGKNTGELFF. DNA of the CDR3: TGTGCCAGTAGGGATAGCGGGGGGAAAAACACCGGGGAGCTGTTTTTT.

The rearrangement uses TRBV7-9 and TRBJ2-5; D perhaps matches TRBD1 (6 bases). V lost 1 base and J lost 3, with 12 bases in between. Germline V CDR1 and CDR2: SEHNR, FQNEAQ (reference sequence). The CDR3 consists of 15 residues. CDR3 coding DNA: TGTGCCAGCAGCTTAGTTGGGACAAGGGAAGAGACCCAGTACTTC. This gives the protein CASSLVGTREETQYF.

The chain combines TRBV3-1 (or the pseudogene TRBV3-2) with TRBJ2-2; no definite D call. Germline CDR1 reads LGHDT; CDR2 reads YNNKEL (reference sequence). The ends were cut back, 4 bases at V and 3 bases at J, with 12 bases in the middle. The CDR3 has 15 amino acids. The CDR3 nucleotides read TGTGCCAGCAGCCGAGGCCTACACGACACCGGGGAGCTGTTTTTT. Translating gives CASSRGLHDTGELFF.

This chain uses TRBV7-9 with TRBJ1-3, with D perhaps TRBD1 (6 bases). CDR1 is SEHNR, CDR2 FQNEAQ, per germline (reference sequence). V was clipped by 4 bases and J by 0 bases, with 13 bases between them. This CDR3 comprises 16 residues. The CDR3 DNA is TGTGCCAGCAGCTATCTAACAGGGAGCTCTGGAAACACCATATATTTT. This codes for CASSYLTGSSGNTIYF.

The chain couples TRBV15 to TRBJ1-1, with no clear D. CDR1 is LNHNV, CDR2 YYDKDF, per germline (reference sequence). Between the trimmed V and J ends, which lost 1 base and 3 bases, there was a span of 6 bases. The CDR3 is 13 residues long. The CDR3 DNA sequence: TGTGCCACCAGCAGAGTCAGGTACACTGAAGCTTTCTTT. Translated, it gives CATSRVRYTEAFF.

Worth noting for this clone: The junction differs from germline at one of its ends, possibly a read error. CDR3 coding DNA: TGTGCCAGCAATTTAAGTGGGGGGTGGGAAGCTTTCTTT. This codes for CASNLSGGWEAFF. The chain recombines TRBV28 with TRBJ1-1, with D tentatively TRBD1 (5 bases). This CDR3 comprises 13 residues. Germline V gene sequence: CDR1 MDHEN, CDR2 SYDVKM.

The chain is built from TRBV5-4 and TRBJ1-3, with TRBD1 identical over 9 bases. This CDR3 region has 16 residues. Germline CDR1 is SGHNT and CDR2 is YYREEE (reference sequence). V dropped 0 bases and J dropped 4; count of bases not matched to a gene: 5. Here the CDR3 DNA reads TGTGCCAGCAGCTTGGGGGGACAGGGTGCGGGAAACACCATATATTTT. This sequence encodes CASSLGGQGAGNTIYF.

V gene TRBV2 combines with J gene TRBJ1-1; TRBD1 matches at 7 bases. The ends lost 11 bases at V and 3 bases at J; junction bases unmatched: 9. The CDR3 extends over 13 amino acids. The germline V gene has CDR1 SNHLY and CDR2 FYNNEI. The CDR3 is CAWYRGLDTEAFF. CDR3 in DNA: TGTGCCTGGTACAGGGGCTTGGACACTGAAGCTTTCTTT. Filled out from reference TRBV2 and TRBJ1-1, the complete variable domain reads EPEVTQTPSHQVTQMGQEVILRCVPISNHLYFYWYRQILGQKVEFLVSFYNNEISEKSEIFDDQFSVERPDGSNFTLKIRSTKLEDSAMYFCAWYRGLDTEAFFGQGTRLTVV.

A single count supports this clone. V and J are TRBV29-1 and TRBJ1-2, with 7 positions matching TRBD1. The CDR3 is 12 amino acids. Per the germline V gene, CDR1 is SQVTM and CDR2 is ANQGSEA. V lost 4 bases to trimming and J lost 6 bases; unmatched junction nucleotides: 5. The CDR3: CSVADREDGYTF. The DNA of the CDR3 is TGCAGCGTTGCCGACAGGGAGGATGGCTACACCTTC.

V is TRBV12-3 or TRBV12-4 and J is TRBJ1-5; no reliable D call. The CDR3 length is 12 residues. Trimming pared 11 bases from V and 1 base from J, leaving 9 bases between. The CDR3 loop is CAPEISNQPQHF. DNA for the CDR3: TGTGCCCCCGAGATAAGCAATCAGCCCCAGCATTTT.

This CDR3 is CASRSGGGQETQYF. For the CDR3, the DNA is TGTGCCAGTAGGTCCGGGGGGGGCCAAGAGACCCAGTACTTC. The chain employs TRBV19 and TRBJ2-5; the match to TRBD2 covers 8 bases. V lost 6 bases to trimming and J lost 1 base; unmatched junction nucleotides: 4. There are 14 residues in the CDR3. Germline V CDR1 and CDR2: LNHDA, SQIVND (reference sequence).